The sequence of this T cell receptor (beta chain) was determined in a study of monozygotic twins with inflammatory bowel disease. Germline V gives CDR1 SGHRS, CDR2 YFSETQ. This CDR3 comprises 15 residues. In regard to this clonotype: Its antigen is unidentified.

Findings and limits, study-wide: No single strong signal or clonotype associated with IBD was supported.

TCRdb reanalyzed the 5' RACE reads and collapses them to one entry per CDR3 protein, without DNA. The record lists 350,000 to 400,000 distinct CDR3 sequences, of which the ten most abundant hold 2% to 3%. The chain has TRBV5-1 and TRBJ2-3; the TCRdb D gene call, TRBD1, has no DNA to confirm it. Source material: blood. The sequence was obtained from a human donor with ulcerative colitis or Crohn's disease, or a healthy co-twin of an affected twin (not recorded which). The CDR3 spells CASSPLAGRTDTQYF.